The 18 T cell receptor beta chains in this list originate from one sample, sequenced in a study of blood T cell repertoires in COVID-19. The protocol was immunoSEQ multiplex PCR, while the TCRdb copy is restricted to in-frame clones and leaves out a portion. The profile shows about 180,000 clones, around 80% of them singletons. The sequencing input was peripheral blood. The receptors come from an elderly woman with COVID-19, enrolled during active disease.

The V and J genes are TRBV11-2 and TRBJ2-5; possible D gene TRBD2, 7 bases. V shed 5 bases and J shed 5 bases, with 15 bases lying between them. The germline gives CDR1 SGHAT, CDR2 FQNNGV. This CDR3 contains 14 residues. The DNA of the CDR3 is TGTGCCAGCAGCCAACAGGGAGGGGTGGAGACCCAGTACTTC. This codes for CASSQQGGVETQYF. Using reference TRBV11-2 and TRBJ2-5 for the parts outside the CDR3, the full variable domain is EAGVAQSPRYKIIEKRQSVAFWCNPISGHATLYWYQQILGQGPKLLIQFQNNGVVDDSQLPKDRFSAERLKGVDSTLKIQPAKLEDSAVYLCASSQQGGVETQYFGPGTRLLVL.

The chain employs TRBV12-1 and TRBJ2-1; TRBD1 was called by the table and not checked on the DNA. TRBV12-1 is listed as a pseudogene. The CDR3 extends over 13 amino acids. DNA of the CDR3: TGTGCCAGCAGTCTCGACAGAAACAATGAGCAGTTCTTC. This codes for CASSLDRNNEQFF.

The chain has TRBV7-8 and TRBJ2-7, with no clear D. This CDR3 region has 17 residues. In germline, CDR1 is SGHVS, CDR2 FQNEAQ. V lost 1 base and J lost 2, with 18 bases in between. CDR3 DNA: TGTGCCAGCAGCTTAGGTGCCAACTCGATAATAACCTACGAGCAGTACTTC. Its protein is CASSLGANSIITYEQYF.

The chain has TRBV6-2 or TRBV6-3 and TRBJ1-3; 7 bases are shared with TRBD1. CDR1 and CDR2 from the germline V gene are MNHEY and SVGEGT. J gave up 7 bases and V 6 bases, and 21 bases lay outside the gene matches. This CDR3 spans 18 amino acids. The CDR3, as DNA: TGTGCCAGCAGCTTCCGGGACAGTTTGAGGATGAATTGGAACACCATATATTTT. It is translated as CASSFRDSLRMNWNTIYF.

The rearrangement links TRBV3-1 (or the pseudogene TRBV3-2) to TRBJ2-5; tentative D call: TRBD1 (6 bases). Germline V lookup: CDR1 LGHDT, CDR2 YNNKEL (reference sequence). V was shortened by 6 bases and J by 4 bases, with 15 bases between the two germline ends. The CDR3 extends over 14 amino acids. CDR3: CASRADRWPETQYF. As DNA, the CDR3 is TGTGCCAGCAGGGCTGACAGGTGGCCAGAGACCCAGTACTTC.

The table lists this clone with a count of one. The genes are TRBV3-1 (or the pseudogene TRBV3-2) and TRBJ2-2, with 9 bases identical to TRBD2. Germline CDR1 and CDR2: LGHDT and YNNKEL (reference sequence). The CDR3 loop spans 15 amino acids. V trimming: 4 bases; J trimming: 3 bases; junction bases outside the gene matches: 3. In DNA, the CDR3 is TGTGCCAGCAGCCCACTAGCGGGCTACACCGGGGAGCTGTTTTTT. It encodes CASSPLAGYTGELFF.

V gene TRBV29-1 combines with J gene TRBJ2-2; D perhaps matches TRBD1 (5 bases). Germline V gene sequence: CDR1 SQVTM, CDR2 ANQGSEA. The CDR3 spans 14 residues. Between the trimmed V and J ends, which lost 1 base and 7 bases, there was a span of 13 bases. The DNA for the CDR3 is TGCAGCGTTGAAGTGGTAGGGGCGGTCGGGGAGCTGTTTTTT. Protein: CSVEVVGAVGELFF.

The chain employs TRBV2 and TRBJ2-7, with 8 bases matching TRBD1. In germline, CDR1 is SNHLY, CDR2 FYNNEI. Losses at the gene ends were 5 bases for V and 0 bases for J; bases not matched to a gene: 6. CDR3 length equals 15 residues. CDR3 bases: TGTGCCAGCAGTAACCGGACAGGGAGCTCCTACGAGCAGTACTTC. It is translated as CASSNRTGSSYEQYF.

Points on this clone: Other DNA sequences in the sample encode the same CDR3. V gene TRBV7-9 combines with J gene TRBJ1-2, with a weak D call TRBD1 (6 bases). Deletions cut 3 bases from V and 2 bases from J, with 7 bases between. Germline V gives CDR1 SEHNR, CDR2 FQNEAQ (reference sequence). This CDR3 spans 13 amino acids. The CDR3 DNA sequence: TGTGCCAGCAGCTTGGGGGCGAACTATGGCTACACCTTC. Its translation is CASSLGANYGYTF.

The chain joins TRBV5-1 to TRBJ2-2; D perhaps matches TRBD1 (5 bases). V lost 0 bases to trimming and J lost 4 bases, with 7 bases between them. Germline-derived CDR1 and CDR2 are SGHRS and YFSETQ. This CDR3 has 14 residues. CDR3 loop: CASSLEGFTGELFF. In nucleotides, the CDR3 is TGCGCCAGCAGCTTGGAGGGGTTCACCGGGGAGCTGTTTTTT. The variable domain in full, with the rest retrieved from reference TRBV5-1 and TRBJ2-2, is KAGVTQTPRYLIKTRGQQVTLSCSPISGHRSVSWYQQTPGQGLQFLFEYFSETQRNKGNFPGRFSGRQFSNSRSEMNVSTLELGDSALYLCASSLEGFTGELFFGEGSRLTVL.

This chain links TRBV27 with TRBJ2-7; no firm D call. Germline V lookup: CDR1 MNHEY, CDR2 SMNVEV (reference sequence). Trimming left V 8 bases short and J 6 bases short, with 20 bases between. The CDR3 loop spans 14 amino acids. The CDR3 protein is CASGPRVPTVEQYF. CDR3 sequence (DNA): TGTGCCAGCGGGCCGAGAGTTCCTACAGTCGAGCAGTACTTC.

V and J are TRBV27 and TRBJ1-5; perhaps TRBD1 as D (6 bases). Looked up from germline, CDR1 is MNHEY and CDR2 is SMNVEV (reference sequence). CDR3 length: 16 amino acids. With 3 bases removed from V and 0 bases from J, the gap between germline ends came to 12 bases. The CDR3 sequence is CASSLRQGLSNQPQHF. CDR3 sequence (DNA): TGTGCCAGCAGTTTGAGGCAGGGGCTTAGCAATCAGCCCCAGCATTTT.

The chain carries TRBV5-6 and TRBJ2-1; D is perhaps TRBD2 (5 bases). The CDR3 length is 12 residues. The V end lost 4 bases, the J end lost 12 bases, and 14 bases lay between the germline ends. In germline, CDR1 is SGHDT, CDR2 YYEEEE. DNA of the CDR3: TGTGCCAGCAGCGTGGACTCTTCTGGGCAGTTCTTC. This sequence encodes CASSVDSSGQFF.

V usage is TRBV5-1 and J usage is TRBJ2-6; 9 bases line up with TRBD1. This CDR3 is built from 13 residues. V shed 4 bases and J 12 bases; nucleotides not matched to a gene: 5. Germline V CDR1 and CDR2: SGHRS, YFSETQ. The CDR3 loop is CASSPGTGSVLTF. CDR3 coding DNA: TGCGCCAGCAGCCCAGGGACAGGGAGCGTCCTGACTTTC. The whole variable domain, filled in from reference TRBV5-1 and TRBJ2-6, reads KAGVTQTPRYLIKTRGQQVTLSCSPISGHRSVSWYQQTPGQGLQFLFEYFSETQRNKGNFPGRFSGRQFSNSRSEMNVSTLELGDSALYLCASSPGTGSVLTFGAGSRLTVL.

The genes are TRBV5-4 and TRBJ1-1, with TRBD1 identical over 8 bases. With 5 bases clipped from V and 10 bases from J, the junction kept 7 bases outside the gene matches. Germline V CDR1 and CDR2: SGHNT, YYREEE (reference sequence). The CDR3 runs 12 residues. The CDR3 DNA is TGTGCCAGCAGTTACCAGGGGGCCGGAGCTTTCTTT. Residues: CASSYQGAGAFF.

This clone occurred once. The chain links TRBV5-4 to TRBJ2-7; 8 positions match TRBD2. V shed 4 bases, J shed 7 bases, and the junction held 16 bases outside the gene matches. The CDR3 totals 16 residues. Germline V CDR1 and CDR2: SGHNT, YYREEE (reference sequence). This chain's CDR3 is CASSLGTPGGVWEQYF. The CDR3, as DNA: TGTGCCAGCAGCCTCGGGACGCCGGGAGGGGTCTGGGAGCAGTACTTC.

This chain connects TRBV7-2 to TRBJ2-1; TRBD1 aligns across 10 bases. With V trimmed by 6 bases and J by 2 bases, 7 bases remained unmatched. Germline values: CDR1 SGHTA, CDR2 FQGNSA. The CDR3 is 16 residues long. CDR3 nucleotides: TGTGCCAGCAGACCTCCTGGGACAGGGGCCTACAATGAGCAGTTCTTC. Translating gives CASRPPGTGAYNEQFF. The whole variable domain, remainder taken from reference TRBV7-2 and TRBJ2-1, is GAGVSQSPSNKVTEKGKDVELRCDPISGHTALYWYRQSLGQGLEFLIYFQGNSAPDKSGLPSDRFSAERTGGSVSTLTIQRTQQEDSAVYLCASRPPGTGAYNEQFFGPGTRLTVL.

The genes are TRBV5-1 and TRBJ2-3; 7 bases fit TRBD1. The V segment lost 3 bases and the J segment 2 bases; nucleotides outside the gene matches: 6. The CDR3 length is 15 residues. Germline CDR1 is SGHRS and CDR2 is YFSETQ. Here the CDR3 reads CASSSGQPLTDTQYF. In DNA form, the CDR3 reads TGCGCCAGCAGCTCGGGACAGCCACTCACAGATACGCAGTATTTT.